This entry concerns a single T cell receptor beta chain. This entry is derived from a study of Ad26.COV2.S vaccination and SARS-CoV-2 variants. CDR3 length equals 16 residues. Germline V gene sequence: CDR1 MGHDK, CDR2 SYGVNS. Trimming removed 9 bases from V and 0 bases from J, with 21 bases in between. Repertoires were generated with immunoSEQ multiplex PCR, while TCRdb's copy carries only in-frame clones and drops some. The table shows 300,000 to 400,000 clones, with around 90% occurring only once. Treatment described: around 19 received Ad26.COV2.S at low or high dose, single or two shots; about 5 received placebo; per-sample allocation not given. Vaccine and placebo recipients were sampled on day 63 after the first injection.

The sequences come from peripheral blood, collected in a trial of Ad26.COV2.S vaccine versus placebo. This sequence was found in a person between 18 and 65 years old who received the Ad26.COV2.S COVID-19 vaccine or a placebo. The gene calls are TRBV25-1 and TRBJ2-7, with a possible D match to TRBD2 (6 bases). The CDR3 protein is CASLGFGDSSSYEQYF. The CDR3 region has the DNA TGTGCCAGTTTGGGGTTTGGGGACTCCAGCTCCTACGAGCAGTACTTC.